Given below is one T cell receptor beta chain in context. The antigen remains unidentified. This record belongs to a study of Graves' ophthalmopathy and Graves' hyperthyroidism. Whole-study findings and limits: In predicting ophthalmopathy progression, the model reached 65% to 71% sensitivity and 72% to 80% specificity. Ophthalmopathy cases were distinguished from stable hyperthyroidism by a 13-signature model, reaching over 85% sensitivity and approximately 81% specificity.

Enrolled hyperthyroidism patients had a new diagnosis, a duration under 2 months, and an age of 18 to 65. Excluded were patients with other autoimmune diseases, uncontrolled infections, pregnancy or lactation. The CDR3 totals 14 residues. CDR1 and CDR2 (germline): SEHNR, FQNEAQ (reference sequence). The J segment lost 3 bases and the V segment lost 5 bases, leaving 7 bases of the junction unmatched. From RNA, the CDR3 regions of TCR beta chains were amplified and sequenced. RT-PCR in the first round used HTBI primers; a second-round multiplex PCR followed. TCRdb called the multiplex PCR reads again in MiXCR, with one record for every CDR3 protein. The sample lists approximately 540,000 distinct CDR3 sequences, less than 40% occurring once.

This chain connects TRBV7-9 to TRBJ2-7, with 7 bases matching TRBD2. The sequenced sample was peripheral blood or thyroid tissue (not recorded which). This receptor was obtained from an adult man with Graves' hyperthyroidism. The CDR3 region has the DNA TGTGCCAGCAGCCAAGATGGGGGGGACTACGAGCAGTACTTC. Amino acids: CASSQDGGDYEQYF.